The next 17 T cell receptor beta chains were all read from a single sample in a study of cytomegalovirus exposure and HLA in healthy donors. The PCR had 60 Vbeta and 13 Jbeta primers. Libraries were prepared by immunoSEQ multiplex PCR; TCRdb keeps only in-frame clonotypes and omits some of them. Of 150,000 to 180,000 clones in the sample, about 84% were seen once. The specimen sequenced was PBMCs. These receptors were collected from a woman aged 40 to 50 in good health and CMV-seropositive.

The chain combines TRBV6-1 with TRBJ2-7; D remains ambiguous. Germline CDR1 is MNHNS and CDR2 is SASEGT. There are 14 residues in the CDR3. Between the trimmed V and J ends, which lost 1 base and 5 bases, there was a span of 12 bases. This CDR3 reads CASSEGRRSHEQYF. In DNA form, the CDR3 reads TGTGCCAGCAGTGAAGGTCGCAGGTCCCACGAGCAGTACTTC.

The chain employs TRBV19 and TRBJ2-7; D is possibly TRBD1 (6 bases). The V gene lost 3 bases and the J gene lost 4 bases, with 13 bases spanning the gap. From germline, CDR1 is LNHDA and CDR2 SQIVND (reference sequence). CDR3 length equals 14 residues. CDR3 amino acids: CASSMTGQKYEQYF. The CDR3 nucleotides are TGTGCCAGTAGTATGACTGGACAGAAATACGAGCAGTACTTC.

This clone has more than one count but fewer than ten. J is TRBJ1-2 and V is TRBV6-1; 9 positions agree with TRBD1. CDR3 length: 15 residues. The ends lost 5 bases at V and 4 bases at J; junction bases unmatched: 8. The germline V gene has CDR1 MNHNS and CDR2 SASEGT. Written as DNA, the CDR3 is TGTGCCAGCAGTAAAGGGACAGGGTCGGCCTATGGCTACACCTTC. It yields the protein CASSKGTGSAYGYTF.

The rearrangement links TRBV18 to TRBJ1-2; D possibly corresponds to TRBD1 (5 bases). The CDR3 sequence is 13 residues long. Per the germline V gene, CDR1 is KGHSH and CDR2 is LQKENI. The germline V and J ends were trimmed by 3 bases and 4 bases, with 9 bases remaining between them. This CDR3 reads CASSPGRGYGYTF. CDR3 nucleotides: TGTGCCAGCTCACCCGGAAGGGGCTATGGCTACACCTTC.

Points on this clone: Other DNA sequences in the sample encode the same CDR3. The genes are TRBV27 and TRBJ2-7; 7 nucleotides match TRBD1. The CDR3 has 13 amino acids. CDR1 is MNHEY, CDR2 SMNVEV, per germline (reference sequence). V was clipped by 3 bases and J by 2 bases; unmatched bases: 1. The CDR3 DNA is TGTGCCAGCAGTTTCGGACAGGCCTACGAGCAGTACTTC. This sequence encodes CASSFGQAYEQYF.

V usage is TRBV29-1 and J usage is TRBJ2-1; 11 positions agree with TRBD2. Trimming took 0 bases from V and 6 from J; bases not matched to a gene: 22. The germline V gene has CDR1 SQVTM and CDR2 ANQGSEA. The CDR3 spans 21 residues. In nucleotides, the CDR3 is TGCAGCGTTGAAGATTCTTTCAGGTCATTATTAGCGGGAGGGCCGGGCAATGAGCAGTTCTTC. It yields the protein CSVEDSFRSLLAGGPGNEQFF.

This clone was counted only a few times. J is TRBJ1-1 and V is TRBV10-2; D ambiguous. V lost 6 bases, J lost 4 bases, and 12 bases lay in between. This CDR3 spans 13 amino acids. The germline gives CDR1 WSHSY, CDR2 SAAADI. DNA of the CDR3: TGCGCCAGCAGAGAAACAGCCGGCACTGAAGCTTTCTTT. It specifies CASRETAGTEAFF.

The CDR3 DNA sequence: TGTGCCAGCAGCTTAGTTTTTGGGACAGGGGATGAAAAACTGTTTTTT. Translation gives CASSLVFGTGDEKLFF. This chain joins TRBV7-9 and TRBJ1-4; 10 bases fit TRBD1. The CDR3 spans 16 residues. Germline values: CDR1 SEHNR, CDR2 FQNEAQ (reference sequence). Trimming removed 1 base from V and 6 bases from J; junction bases left unmatched: 5.

Points on this clone: At the DNA level, this CDR3 is encoded by other sequences in the same sample as well. The J gene is TRBJ2-7, the V gene TRBV5-1; 11 bases align to TRBD1. The CDR3 contains 15 residues. Germline CDR1 reads SGHRS; CDR2 reads YFSETQ. The trim removed 0 bases at V and 3 bases at J, leaving 2 bases unmatched. The CDR3: CASSLAGTGGYEQYF. DNA for the CDR3: TGCGCCAGCAGCTTGGCCGGGACAGGGGGCTACGAGCAGTACTTC.

The rearrangement uses TRBV9 and TRBJ2-5; TRBD2 matches 9 bases. V lost 3 bases and J lost 7; bases outside the gene matches: 10. The CDR3 sequence is 15 residues long. Germline CDR1 reads SGDLS; CDR2 reads YYNGEE. CDR3 sequence: CASSGAVTSGGTQYF. CDR3 in DNA: TGTGCCAGCAGCGGGGCGGTGACTAGCGGAGGGACCCAGTACTTC.

This chain connects TRBV19 to TRBJ1-1; 7 nucleotides align to TRBD1. The germline CDR1 and CDR2 sequences are LNHDA and SQIVND (reference sequence). The CDR3 is made up of 13 amino acids. Trimming at V came to 6 bases and at J to 10 bases, leaving 11 bases not matched to a gene. CDR3 DNA sequence: TGTGCCAGTAGCCCGACAGGGAGGTACGGAGCTTTCTTT. It yields the protein CASSPTGRYGAFF. Using reference TRBV19 and TRBJ1-1 for the parts outside the CDR3, the full variable domain is DGGITQSPKYLFRKEGQNVTLSCEQNLNHDAMYWYRQDPGQGLRLIYYSQIVNDFQKGDIAEGYSVSREKKESFPLTVTSAQKNPTAFYLCASSPTGRYGAFFGQGTRLTVV.

This sequence joins TRBV18 and TRBJ1-3; D possibly corresponds to TRBD1 (5 bases). In germline, CDR1 is KGHSH, CDR2 LQKENI. The V end was cut by 8 bases, the J end by 3 bases, with 11 bases between. The CDR3 spans 13 residues. CDR3 sequence reads: CASLLQDGNTIYF. The CDR3 DNA follows: TGTGCCAGCCTTTTACAGGATGGAAACACCATATATTTT.

This chain joins TRBV5-1 and TRBJ2-1; 11 nucleotides match TRBD2. The trim removed 4 bases at V and 7 bases at J, leaving 4 bases unmatched. The CDR3 is 14 residues long. The V gene's germline CDR1 is SGHRS and CDR2 YFSETQ. This CDR3 reads CASSATSGRNEQFF. The CDR3 region has the DNA TGCGCCAGCAGCGCTACTAGCGGGAGAAATGAGCAGTTCTTC. The full variable domain, its missing parts supplied by reference TRBV5-1 and TRBJ2-1, is KAGVTQTPRYLIKTRGQQVTLSCSPISGHRSVSWYQQTPGQGLQFLFEYFSETQRNKGNFPGRFSGRQFSNSRSEMNVSTLELGDSALYLCASSATSGRNEQFFGPGTRLTVL.

The V and J genes are TRBV4-1 and TRBJ2-3; 9 bases are a match to TRBD2. V shed 1 base and J 9 bases; nucleotides not matched to a gene: 11. This CDR3 contains 16 residues. Germline V CDR1 and CDR2: MGHRA, YSYEKL. CDR3 DNA sequence: TGCGCCAGCAGCCAAGTGTCTAGCGGGATTGGAGGCACGCAGTATTTT. Its protein is CASSQVSSGIGGTQYF.

J is TRBJ2-7 and V is TRBV5-1; possibly TRBD1 for D (6 bases). The CDR3 sequence is 15 residues long. The germline V and J ends were trimmed by 4 bases and 6 bases, with 20 bases remaining between them. Per the germline V gene, CDR1 is SGHRS and CDR2 is YFSETQ. In DNA, the CDR3 is TGCGCCAGCAGCCCATCCGCAGGGGCGACGAGCGAGCAGTACTTC. Translated: CASSPSAGATSEQYF.

The rearrangement joins TRBV10-3 to TRBJ2-7; D might be TRBD1 (6 bases). The germline gives CDR1 ENHRY, CDR2 SYGVKD. Trimming removed 11 bases from V and 3 bases from J, with 20 bases in between. The CDR3 contains 14 residues. For the CDR3, the DNA is TGTGCCGCTGGGGGACATGGGCAGGGCTACGAGCAGTACTTC. Residues: CAAGGHGQGYEQYF.

This clone has at least ten counts. J is TRBJ2-1 and V is TRBV5-1; weak D call: TRBD2 (6 bases). CDR1 SGHRS and CDR2 YFSETQ come from the germline V gene. The length of the CDR3 is 13 residues. The V and J ends lost 5 bases and 8 bases respectively, with 14 bases between them. This CDR3 reads CASSRRWEDEQFF. Here the CDR3 DNA reads TGCGCCAGCAGTAGAAGGTGGGAGGATGAGCAGTTCTTC.